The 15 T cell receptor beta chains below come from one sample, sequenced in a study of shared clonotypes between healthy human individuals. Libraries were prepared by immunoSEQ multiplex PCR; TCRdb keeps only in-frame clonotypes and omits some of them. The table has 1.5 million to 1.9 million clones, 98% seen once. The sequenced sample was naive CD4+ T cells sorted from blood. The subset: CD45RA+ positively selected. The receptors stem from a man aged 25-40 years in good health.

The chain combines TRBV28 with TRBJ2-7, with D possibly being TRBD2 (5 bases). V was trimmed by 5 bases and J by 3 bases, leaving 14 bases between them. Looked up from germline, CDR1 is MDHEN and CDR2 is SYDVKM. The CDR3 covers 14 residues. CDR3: CASSPTSFDYEQYF. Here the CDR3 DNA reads TGTGCCAGCAGTCCAACTAGTTTCGACTACGAGCAGTACTTC.

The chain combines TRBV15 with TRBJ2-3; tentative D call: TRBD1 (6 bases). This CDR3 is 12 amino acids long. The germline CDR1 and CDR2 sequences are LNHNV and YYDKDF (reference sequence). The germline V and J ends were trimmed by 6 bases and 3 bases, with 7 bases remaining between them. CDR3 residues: CATRQGTDTQYF. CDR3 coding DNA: TGTGCCACCAGGCAGGGGACAGATACGCAGTATTTT.

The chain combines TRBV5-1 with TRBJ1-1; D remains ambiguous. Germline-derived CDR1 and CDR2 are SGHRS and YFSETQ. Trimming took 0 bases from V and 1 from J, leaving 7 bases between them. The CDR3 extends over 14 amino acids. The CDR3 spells CASSLASKNTEAFF. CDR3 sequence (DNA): TGCGCCAGCAGCTTGGCGTCAAAGAACACTGAAGCTTTCTTT.

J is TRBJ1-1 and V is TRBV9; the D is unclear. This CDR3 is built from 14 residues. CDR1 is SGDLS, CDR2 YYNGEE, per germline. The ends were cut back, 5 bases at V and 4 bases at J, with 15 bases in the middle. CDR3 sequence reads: CASSFSTVSTEAFF. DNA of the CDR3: TGTGCCAGCAGTTTTTCTACAGTGAGCACTGAAGCTTTCTTT.

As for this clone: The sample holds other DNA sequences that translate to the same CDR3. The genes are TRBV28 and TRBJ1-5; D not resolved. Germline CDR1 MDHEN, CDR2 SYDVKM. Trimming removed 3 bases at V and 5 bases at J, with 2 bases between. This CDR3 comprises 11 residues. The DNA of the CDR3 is TGTGCCAGCAGTTTCGATCAGCCCCAGCATTTT. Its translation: CASSFDQPQHF.

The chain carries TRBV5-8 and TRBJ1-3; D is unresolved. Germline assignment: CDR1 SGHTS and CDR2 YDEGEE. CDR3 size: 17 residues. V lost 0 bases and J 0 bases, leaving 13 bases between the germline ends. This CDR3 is CASSLAPTSFSGNTIYF. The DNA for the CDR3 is TGTGCCAGCAGCTTGGCCCCCACGTCTTTCTCTGGAAACACCATATATTTT. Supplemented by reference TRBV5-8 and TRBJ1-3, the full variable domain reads EAGVTQSPTHLIKTRGQQATLRCSPISGHTSVYWYQQALGLGLQFLLWYDEGEERNRGNFPPRFSGRQFPNYSSELNVNALELEDSALYLCASSLAPTSFSGNTIYFGEGSWLTVV.

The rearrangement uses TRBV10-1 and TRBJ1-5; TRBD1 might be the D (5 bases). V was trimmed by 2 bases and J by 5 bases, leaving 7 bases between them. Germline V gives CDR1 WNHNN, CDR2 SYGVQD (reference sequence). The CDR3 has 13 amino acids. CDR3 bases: TGCGCCAGCAGTGAGGAGGGGTATCAGCCCCAGCATTTT. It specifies CASSEEGYQPQHF.

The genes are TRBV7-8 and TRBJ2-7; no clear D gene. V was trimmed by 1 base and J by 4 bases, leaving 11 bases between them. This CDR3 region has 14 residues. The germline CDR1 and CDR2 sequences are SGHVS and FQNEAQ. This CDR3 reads CASSLGPSVYEQYF. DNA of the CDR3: TGTGCCAGCAGCTTAGGACCCTCTGTATACGAGCAGTACTTC.

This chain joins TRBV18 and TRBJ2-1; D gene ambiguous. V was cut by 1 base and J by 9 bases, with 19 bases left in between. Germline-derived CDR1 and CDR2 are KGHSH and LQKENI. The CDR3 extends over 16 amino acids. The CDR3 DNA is TGTGCCAGCTCACCACTGTTGGCGGCGCCCCCGGTTGAGCAGTTCTTC. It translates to CASSPLLAAPPVEQFF.

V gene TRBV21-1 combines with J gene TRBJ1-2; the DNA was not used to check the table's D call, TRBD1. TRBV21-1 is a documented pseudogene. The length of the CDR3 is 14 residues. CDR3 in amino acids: CASSAADRTYGYTF. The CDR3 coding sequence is TGTGCCAGCAGCGCTGCTGACAGGACATATGGCTACACCTTC.

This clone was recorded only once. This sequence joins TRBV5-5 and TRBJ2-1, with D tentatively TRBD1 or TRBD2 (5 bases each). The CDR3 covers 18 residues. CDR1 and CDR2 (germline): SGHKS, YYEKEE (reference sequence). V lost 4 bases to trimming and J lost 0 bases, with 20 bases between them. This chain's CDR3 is CASSRQLHGAFSYNEQFF. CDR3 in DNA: TGTGCCAGCAGCCGACAACTCCACGGGGCCTTCTCCTACAATGAGCAGTTCTTC.

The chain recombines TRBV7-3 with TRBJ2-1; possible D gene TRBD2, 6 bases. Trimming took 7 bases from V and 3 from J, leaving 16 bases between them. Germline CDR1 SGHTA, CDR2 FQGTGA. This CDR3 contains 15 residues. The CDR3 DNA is TGTGCCAGCACCCCCTGGGGGGTATTCTACAATGAGCAGTTCTTC. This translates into CASTPWGVFYNEQFF.

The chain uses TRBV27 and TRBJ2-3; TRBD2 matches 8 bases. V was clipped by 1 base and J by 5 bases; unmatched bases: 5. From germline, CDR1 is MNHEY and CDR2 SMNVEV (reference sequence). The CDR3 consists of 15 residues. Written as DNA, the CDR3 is TGTGCCAGCAGTTTATTTCCAGCGGGAGTAGATACGCAGTATTTT. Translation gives CASSLFPAGVDTQYF.

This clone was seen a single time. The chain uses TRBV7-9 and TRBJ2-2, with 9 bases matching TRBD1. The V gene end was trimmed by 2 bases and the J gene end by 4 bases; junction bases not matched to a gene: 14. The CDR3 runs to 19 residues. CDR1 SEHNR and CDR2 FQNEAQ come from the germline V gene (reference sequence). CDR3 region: CASSLRRTGVSHSTGELFF. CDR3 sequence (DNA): TGTGCCAGCAGCTTACGGCGGACAGGGGTTAGTCATAGCACCGGGGAGCTGTTTTTT.

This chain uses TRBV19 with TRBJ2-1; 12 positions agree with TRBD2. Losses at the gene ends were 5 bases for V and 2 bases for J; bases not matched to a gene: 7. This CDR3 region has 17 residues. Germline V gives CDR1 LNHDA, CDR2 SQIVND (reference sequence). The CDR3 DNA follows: TGTGCCAGTAGTTCCCTAGCGGGAGGGTGGACCTACAATGAGCAGTTCTTC. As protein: CASSSLAGGWTYNEQFF. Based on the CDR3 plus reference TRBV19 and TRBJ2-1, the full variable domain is DGGITQSPKYLFRKEGQNVTLSCEQNLNHDAMYWYRQDPGQGLRLIYYSQIVNDFQKGDIAEGYSVSREKKESFPLTVTSAQKNPTAFYLCASSSLAGGWTYNEQFFGPGTRLTVL.